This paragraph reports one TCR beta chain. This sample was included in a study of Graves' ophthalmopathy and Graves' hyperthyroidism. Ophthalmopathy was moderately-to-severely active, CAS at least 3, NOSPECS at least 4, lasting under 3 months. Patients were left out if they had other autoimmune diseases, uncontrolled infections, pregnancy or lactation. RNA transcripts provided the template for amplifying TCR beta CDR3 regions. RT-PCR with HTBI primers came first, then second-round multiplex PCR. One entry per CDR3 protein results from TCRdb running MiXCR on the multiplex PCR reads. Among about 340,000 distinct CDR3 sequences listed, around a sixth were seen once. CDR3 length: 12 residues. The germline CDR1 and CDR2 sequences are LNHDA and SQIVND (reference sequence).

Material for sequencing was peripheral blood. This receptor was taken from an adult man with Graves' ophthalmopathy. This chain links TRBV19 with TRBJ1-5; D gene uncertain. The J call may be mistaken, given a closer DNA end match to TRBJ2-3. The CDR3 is CASSIRNQPQYF. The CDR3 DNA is TGTGCCAGTAGTATCCGGAATCAGCCCCAGTATTTT.